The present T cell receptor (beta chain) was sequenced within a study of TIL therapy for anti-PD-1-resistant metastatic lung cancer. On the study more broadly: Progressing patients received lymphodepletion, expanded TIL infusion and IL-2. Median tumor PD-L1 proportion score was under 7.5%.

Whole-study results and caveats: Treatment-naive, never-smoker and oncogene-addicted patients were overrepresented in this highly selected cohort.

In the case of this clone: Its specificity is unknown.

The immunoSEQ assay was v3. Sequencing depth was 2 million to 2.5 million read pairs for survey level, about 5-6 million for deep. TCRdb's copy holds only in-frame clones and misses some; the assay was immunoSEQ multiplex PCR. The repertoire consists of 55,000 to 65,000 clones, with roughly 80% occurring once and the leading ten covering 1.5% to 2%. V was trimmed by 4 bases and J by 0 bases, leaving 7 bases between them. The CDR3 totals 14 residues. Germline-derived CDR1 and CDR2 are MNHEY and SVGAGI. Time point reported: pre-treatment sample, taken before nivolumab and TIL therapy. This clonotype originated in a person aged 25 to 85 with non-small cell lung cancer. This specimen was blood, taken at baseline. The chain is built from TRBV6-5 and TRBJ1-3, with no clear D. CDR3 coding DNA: TGTGCCAGCAGTTCCTACAGCTCTGGAAACACCATATATTTT. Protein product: CASSSYSSGNTIYF.